This TCR beta chain emerged from a study of identifying expanded T cells in peripheral blood (dated by TCRdb to 2018 to 2020). Study-wide context: Technical replicates were generated by sequencing separate aliquots of the same genomic DNA pool, with four replicates compared pairwise.

TCRbeta CDR3 regions were profiled with the immunoSEQ Assay using bias-controlled multiplex PCR amplification of genomic DNA. The authors' analysis ran thus. To quantify the absolute abundance of each unique TCRbeta CDR3 region, the sequences were collapsed and filtered. Differential abundance was tested with a binomial (Fisher-equivalent) model and with a beta-binomial model adding time-dependent variance fitted from healthy donors. Clones with fewer than 5 combined templates were removed, and a clone was called differentially abundant if the clone's Benjamini-Hochberg FDR was below 0.01. Using the form v = (b*log(k)+a)^2, the beta-binomial variance was modeled as a function of the total template count across the two samples. Here the immuneACCESS table is served through TCRdb, limited to in-frame sequences with V and J called. Missing clones are a known gap in these copies; in checked studies unresolved V genes cover under half, and the rest lacks a known reason. V, J and clone size are those of that table, while D and trimming were read from the DNA. In this sample the table shows roughly 100,000 clones, 88% of which occur a single time. The ten top clones hold around 4.3% of the sample.

Worth noting for this clone: Its antigen remains unidentified. No much larger clone is present one base from it, and per-base qualities are unavailable.

What the authors observed across the whole study: Across all healthy-donor time intervals, the beta-binomial model significantly cut both the number of clones called differentially abundant and the false-positive rate. It was expected by the authors that biological variance in healthy repertoires might increase further over much longer intervals, such as months to years. Across all healthy donors, variance in clone template counts between roughly two-week samples was found to increase significantly with total template count. Between technical replicates the binomial model flagged about 1.1 differentially abundant clones, whereas over about 2 weeks the binomial model flagged about 15 and over about 4 weeks approximately 18.

During the collection period, no infections or other immune events were recorded for the healthy donors. Blood repertoires from healthy donors were used as a training cohort for calibrating time-dependent variance in a beta-binomial model of differential abundance of T-cell clones. There were some ten healthy donors in the training cohort, of whom 3 were female and 7 were male. An age range of about 29 to 65 years, with an average of roughly 45 years, was recorded for the donors. Whole blood was collected from each healthy donor at three time points spaced about two weeks apart and obtained from a commercial supplier. For immunosequencing, genomic DNA was extracted from unsorted whole blood. As encoded in the germline V gene, CDR1 is LGHNA while CDR2 is YSLEER. The V end loses 0 bases and the J end loses 6 bases, and a stretch of 18 bases separates them. The CDR3 spans 17 residues, from the cysteine through the phenylalanine. Only the CDR3 DNA is retained, 51 bases long and in frame from the first base.

The chain links TRBV4-3 with TRBJ1-5, with the D gene not confidently named. This TCR derives from a person aged 18 to 75 in good health. Sequenced input: blood. CDR3 loop: CASSQDLTDAVGQPQHF. The DNA is TGCGCCAGCAGCCAAGACTTAACGGACGCTGTGGGTCAGCCCCAGCATTTT.